A single sample gave rise to the 20 T cell receptor beta chains below, sequenced in a study of cytomegalovirus exposure and HLA in healthy donors. The primer mix had 60 Vbeta and 13 Jbeta primers. Clones were read by immunoSEQ multiplex PCR, and TCRdb kept only the in-frame ones, dropping some. The data contain about 210,000 clones, more than 80% of them singletons. The sample was PBMCs. Receptor source: a man between 25 and 39 years old in good health and CMV-seronegative.

The chain employs TRBV15 and TRBJ2-1; no clear D gene. Germline values: CDR1 LNHNV, CDR2 YYDKDF (reference sequence). V shed 4 bases and J shed 6 bases, with 10 bases lying between them. This CDR3 has 13 amino acids. The CDR3 nucleotides read TGTGCCACCAGCAATAGAAATAGCAATGAGCAGTTCTTC. Translating it yields CATSNRNSNEQFF. Full variable domain (remainder filled in from reference TRBV15 and TRBJ2-1): DAMVIQNPRYQVTQFGKPVTLSCSQTLNHNVMYWYQQKSSQAPKLLFHYYDKDFNNEADTPDNFQSRRPNTSFCFLDIRSPGLGDTAMYLCATSNRNSNEQFFGPGTRLTVL.

V is TRBV7-2 and J is TRBJ2-7; TRBD1 is a possible D gene (6 bases). This CDR3 comprises 15 residues. Trimming shortened V by 5 bases and J by 9 bases, and 23 bases separated the two germline ends. Germline CDR1 is SGHTA and CDR2 is FQGNSA. The CDR3 protein is CASSKRQVRSEGQYF. The CDR3 DNA sequence: TGTGCCAGCAGCAAAAGACAGGTTCGATCAGAAGGGCAGTACTTC.

The chain carries TRBV11-2 and TRBJ2-3; the D is unclear. The CDR3 spans 12 residues. Germline CDR1 SGHAT, CDR2 FQNNGV. The V end was cut by 5 bases, the J end by 6 bases, with 9 bases between. The CDR3 spells CASSPRADTQYF. The CDR3 nucleotides are TGTGCCAGCAGCCCACGCGCGGATACGCAGTATTTT.

The CDR3 DNA sequence: TGTGCCAGCACCCTGGGAGGGGGGACCCAAGAGACCCAGTACTTC. Protein: CASTLGGGTQETQYF. The V call is TRBV6-5, the J call TRBJ2-5; the D gene is possibly TRBD2 (7 bases). V was pared by 7 bases and J by 1 base, with 16 bases between. CDR3 size: 15 residues. CDR1 MNHEY and CDR2 SVGAGI come from the germline V gene.

The CDR3 coding sequence is TGTGCCACCCGCGAGGGGGGGTCGAACACCGGGGAGCTGTTTTTT. Amino acid sequence: CATREGGSNTGELFF. The chain links TRBV27 to TRBJ2-2, with D maybe TRBD2 (7 bases). The CDR3 has 15 amino acids. Germline CDR1 and CDR2: MNHEY and SMNVEV (reference sequence). V was cut by 10 bases and J by 0 bases, with 15 bases left in between.

The V and J genes are TRBV29-1 and TRBJ1-4, with 9 bases fitting TRBD1. CDR1 and CDR2 from the germline V gene are SQVTM and ANQGSEA. V shed 6 bases and J 2 bases; nucleotides not matched to a gene: 4. The CDR3 length is 14 residues. CDR3 nucleotides: TGCAGCGTACAGGGGACAGGGACTAATGAAAAACTGTTTTTT. Protein product: CSVQGTGTNEKLFF.

This clone was seen a single time. The chain is built from TRBV4-3 and TRBJ2-4; TRBD1 matches 9 bases. Germline V gene data show CDR1 as LGHNA and CDR2 as YSLEER. Unmatched junction bases numbered 6, after V lost 3 bases and J lost 6 bases. The CDR3 is 15 residues long. CDR3 protein: CASSQMGQGLNIQYF. The CDR3 DNA reads as TGCGCCAGCAGCCAGATGGGACAGGGTCTAAACATTCAGTACTTC.

The chain links TRBV4-1 to TRBJ2-1; TRBD1 matches at 8 bases. CDR3 size: 15 residues. Per the germline V gene, CDR1 is MGHRA and CDR2 is YSYEKL. With V trimmed by 4 bases and J by 5 bases, 7 bases remained unmatched. The CDR3 coding sequence is TGCGCCAGCAGCCCTGTAGACAGGGGCGACAATGAGCAGTTCTTC. Translation gives CASSPVDRGDNEQFF.

This clone came up once. V and J are TRBV7-2 and TRBJ1-1; 8 bases are a match to TRBD1. Germline CDR1 SGHTA, CDR2 FQGNSA. With 5 bases clipped from V and 8 bases from J, the junction kept 10 bases outside the gene matches. The CDR3 is made up of 14 amino acids. The CDR3 DNA reads as TGTGCCAGCAGCACCCGACAGGGGATTTCGGAAGCTTTCTTT. It encodes CASSTRQGISEAFF.

The chain recombines TRBV28 with TRBJ2-5, with TRBD2 identical over 11 bases. With 5 bases clipped from V and 4 bases from J, the junction kept 12 bases outside the gene matches. This CDR3 contains 17 residues. The germline gives CDR1 MDHEN, CDR2 SYDVKM. The CDR3 here is CASSRLAGSRARETQYF. The CDR3 bases are TGTGCCAGCAGTAGACTAGCGGGGTCTCGCGCCAGAGAGACCCAGTACTTC.

The genes are TRBV28 and TRBJ2-7; perhaps TRBD2 as D (5 bases). This CDR3 has 13 residues. V was cut by 5 bases and J by 2 bases, with 10 bases left in between. Germline CDR1 reads MDHEN; CDR2 reads SYDVKM. This chain's CDR3 is CASSRPAAYEQYF. In DNA form, the CDR3 reads TGTGCCAGCAGTCGACCAGCGGCCTACGAGCAGTACTTC.

The chain combines TRBV6-1 with TRBJ2-5; tentative D call: TRBD2 (7 bases). The J call may be in error: the DNA end matches TRBJ2-7 better. Per germline, CDR1 MNHNS and CDR2 SASEGT. The CDR3 sequence is 14 residues long. Here the CDR3 reads CASTEGGGRYEQYF. DNA of the CDR3: TGTGCCAGCACGGAGGGCGGGGGCCGCTACGAGCAGTACTTC.

The V and J genes are TRBV14 and TRBJ2-3; TRBD2 agrees at 12 bases. V lost 0 bases, J lost 2 bases, and 6 bases stayed unmatched. This CDR3 is 18 amino acids long. Germline assignment: CDR1 SGHDN and CDR2 FVKESK. CDR3 region: CASSQETRLAGVTDTQYF. CDR3 nucleotides: TGTGCCAGCAGCCAAGAGACCAGACTAGCGGGGGTCACAGATACGCAGTATTTT.

This clone was seen a single time. The V call is TRBV5-6, the J call TRBJ2-1; the match to TRBD2 covers 8 bases. This CDR3 contains 17 residues. CDR1 and CDR2 from the germline V gene are SGHDT and YYEEEE. Trimming took 0 bases from V and 1 from J; bases not matched to a gene: 6. The CDR3 bases are TGTGCCAGCAGCTTGGCCAACGGGGGGGAGTCCTACAATGAGCAGTTCTTC. As protein: CASSLANGGESYNEQFF.

This clone was picked up a small number of times. J is TRBJ2-1 and V is TRBV9; TRBD2 aligns across 13 bases. This CDR3 has 16 amino acids. Trimming at V came to 0 bases and at J to 7 bases, leaving 4 bases not matched to a gene. The germline V gene encodes CDR1 SGDLS and CDR2 YYNGEE. The CDR3 spells CASSVGGLAGSNEQFF. For the CDR3, the DNA is TGTGCCAGCAGCGTAGGGGGACTAGCGGGGTCAAATGAGCAGTTCTTC.

The CDR3 loop is CASSSVAGGPSEQFF. The CDR3 region has the DNA TGTGCCAGTAGTAGTGTGGCGGGGGGGCCCAGTGAGCAGTTCTTC. The V and J genes are TRBV19 and TRBJ2-1; the match to TRBD2 covers 9 bases. The CDR3 is 15 residues long. Germline trimming cut 4 bases from V and 9 bases from J; bases unmatched to any gene: 10. Germline CDR1 and CDR2: LNHDA and SQIVND (reference sequence).

The chain joins TRBV2 to TRBJ2-3; 9 nucleotides agree with TRBD1. V trimming: 8 bases; J trimming: 14 bases; junction bases outside the gene matches: 14. The germline V gene encodes CDR1 SNHLY and CDR2 FYNNEI. This CDR3 contains 13 residues. CDR3 sequence reads: CASGEQGAQILYF. The DNA for the CDR3 is TGTGCCAGCGGGGAACAGGGGGCCCAGATTTTGTATTTT.

The V and J genes are TRBV5-1 and TRBJ1-1; no clear D gene. Germline V gene sequence: CDR1 SGHRS, CDR2 YFSETQ. V lost 1 base and J 2 bases, leaving 9 bases between the germline ends. The CDR3 is made up of 14 amino acids. The CDR3: CASSLTTVNTEAFF. The CDR3, as DNA: TGCGCCAGCAGCTTGACGACTGTAAACACTGAAGCTTTCTTT.

This chain uses TRBV18 with TRBJ2-5; the match to TRBD2 covers 10 bases. Per germline, CDR1 KGHSH and CDR2 LQKENI. This CDR3 is built from 16 residues. V lost 1 base, J lost 3 bases, and 5 bases stayed unmatched. The CDR3 bases are TGTGCCAGCTCACCACGAGAACTAGCGGGGAAAGAGACCCAGTACTTC. It codes for CASSPRELAGKETQYF.

Points on this clone: This sample also contains other DNA sequences that code for the same CDR3. J is TRBJ1-1 and V is TRBV5-1; 8 bases fit TRBD1. The CDR3 totals 14 residues. Germline V gives CDR1 SGHRS, CDR2 YFSETQ. V lost 7 bases and J lost 4; bases outside the gene matches: 9. Here the CDR3 DNA reads TGCGCCAGCCGCCTTCAGGGGGCGACCACTGAAGCTTTCTTT. Protein sequence: CASRLQGATTEAFF.